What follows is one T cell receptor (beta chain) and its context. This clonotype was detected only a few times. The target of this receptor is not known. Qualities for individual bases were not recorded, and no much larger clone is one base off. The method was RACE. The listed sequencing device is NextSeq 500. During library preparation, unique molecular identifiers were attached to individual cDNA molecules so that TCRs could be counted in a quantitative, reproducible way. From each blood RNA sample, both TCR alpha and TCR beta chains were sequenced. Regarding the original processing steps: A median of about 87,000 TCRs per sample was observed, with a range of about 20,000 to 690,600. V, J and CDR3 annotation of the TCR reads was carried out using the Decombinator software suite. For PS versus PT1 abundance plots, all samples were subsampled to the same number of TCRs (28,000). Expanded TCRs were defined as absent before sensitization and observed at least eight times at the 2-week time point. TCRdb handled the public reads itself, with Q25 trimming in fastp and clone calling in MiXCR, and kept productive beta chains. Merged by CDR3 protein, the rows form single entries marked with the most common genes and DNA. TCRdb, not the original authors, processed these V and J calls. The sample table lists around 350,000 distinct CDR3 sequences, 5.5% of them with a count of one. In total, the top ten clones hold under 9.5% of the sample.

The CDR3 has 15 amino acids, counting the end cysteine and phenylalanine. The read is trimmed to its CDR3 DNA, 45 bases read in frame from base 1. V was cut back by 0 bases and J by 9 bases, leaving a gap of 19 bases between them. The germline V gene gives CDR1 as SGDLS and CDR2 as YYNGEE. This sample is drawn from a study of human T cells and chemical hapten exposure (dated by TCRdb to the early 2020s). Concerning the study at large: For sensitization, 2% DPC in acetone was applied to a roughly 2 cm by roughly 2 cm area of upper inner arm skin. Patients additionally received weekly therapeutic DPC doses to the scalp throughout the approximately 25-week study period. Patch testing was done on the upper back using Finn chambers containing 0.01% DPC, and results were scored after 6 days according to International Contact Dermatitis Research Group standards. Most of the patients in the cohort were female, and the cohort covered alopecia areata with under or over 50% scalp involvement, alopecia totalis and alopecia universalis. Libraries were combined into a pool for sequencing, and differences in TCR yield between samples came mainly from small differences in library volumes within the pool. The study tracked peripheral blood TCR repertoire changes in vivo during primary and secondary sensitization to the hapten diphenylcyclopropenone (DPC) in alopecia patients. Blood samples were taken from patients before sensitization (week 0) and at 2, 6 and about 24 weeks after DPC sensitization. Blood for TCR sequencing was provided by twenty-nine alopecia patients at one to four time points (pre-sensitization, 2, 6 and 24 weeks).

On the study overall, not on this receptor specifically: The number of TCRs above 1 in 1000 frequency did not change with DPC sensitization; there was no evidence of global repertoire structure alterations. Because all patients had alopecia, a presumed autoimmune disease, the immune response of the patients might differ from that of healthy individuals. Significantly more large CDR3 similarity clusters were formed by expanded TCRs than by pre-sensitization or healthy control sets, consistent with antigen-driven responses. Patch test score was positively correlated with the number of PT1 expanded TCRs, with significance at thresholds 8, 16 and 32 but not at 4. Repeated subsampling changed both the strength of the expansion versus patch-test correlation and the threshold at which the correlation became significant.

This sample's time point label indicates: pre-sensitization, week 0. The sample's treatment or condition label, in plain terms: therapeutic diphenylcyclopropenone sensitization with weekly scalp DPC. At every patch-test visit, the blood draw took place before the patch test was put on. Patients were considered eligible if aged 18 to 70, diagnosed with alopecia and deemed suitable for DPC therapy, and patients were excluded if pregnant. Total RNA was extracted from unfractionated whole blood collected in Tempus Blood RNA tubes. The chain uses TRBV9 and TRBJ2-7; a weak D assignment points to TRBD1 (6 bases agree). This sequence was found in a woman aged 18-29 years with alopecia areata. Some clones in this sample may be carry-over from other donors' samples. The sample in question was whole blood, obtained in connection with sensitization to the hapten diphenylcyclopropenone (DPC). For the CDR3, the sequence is CASSVEDRTYDGQYF. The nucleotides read TGTGCCAGCAGCGTAGAGGACAGAACCTACGATGGGCAGTACTTC.